This T cell receptor beta chain was identified in a study of cytotoxic CD8 clonotypes in ibrutinib-treated CLL. Generated by immunoSEQ multiplex PCR, the TCRdb table keeps only in-frame clones and is missing some. The sample carries about 330,000 clones, 67% recorded once. V was clipped by 5 bases and J by 7 bases, with 18 bases between them. The CDR3 totals 14 residues. Germline CDR1 LNHDA, CDR2 SQIVND (reference sequence). This TCR came from a human donor with chronic lymphocytic leukemia. This chain links TRBV19 with TRBJ2-7, with D possibly matching TRBD1 (5 bases). This material consisted of PBMCs, taken after 36 months of ibrutinib treatment. The CDR3 reads CASSVGFRVGEQYF. The CDR3 DNA is TGTGCCAGTAGTGTGGGGTTCAGGGTTGGAGAGCAGTACTTC.